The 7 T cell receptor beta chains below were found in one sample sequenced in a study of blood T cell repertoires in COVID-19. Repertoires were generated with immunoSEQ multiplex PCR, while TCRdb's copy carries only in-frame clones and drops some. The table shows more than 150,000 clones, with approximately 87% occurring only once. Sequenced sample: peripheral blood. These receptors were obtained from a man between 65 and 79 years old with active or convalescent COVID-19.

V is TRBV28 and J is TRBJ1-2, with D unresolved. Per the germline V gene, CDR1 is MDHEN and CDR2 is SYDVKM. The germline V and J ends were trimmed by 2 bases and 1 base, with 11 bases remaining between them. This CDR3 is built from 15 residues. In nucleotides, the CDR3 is TGTGCCAGCAGTTTAGCGGGGTCTGTTAACTATGGCTACACCTTC. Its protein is CASSLAGSVNYGYTF.

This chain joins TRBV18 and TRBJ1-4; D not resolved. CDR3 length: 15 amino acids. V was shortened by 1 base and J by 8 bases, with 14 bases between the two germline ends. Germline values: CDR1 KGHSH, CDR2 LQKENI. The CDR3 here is CASSPRERAVEKLFF. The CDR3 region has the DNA TGTGCCAGCTCACCACGGGAGCGCGCGGTAGAAAAACTGTTTTTT.

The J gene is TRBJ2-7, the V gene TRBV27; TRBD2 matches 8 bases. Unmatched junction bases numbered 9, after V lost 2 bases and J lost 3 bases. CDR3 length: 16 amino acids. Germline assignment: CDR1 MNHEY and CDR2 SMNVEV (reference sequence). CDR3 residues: CASSLRAVAGRYEQYF. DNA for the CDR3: TGTGCCAGCAGTTTACGCGCGGTAGCGGGGCGCTACGAGCAGTACTTC.

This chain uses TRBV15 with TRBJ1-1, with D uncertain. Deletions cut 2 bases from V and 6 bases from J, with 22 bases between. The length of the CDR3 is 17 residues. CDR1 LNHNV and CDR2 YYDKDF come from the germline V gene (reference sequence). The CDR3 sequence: CATSRLPRAGLWSEAFF. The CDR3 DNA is TGTGCCACCAGCAGACTCCCTCGGGCGGGGTTGTGGTCTGAAGCTTTCTTT.

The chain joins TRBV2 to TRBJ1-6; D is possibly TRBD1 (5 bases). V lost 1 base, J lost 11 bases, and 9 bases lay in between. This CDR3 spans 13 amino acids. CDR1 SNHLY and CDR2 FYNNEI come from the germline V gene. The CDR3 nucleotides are TGTGCCAGCAGTGAAGTGGTACAGGCACCCCTCCACTTT. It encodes CASSEVVQAPLHF.

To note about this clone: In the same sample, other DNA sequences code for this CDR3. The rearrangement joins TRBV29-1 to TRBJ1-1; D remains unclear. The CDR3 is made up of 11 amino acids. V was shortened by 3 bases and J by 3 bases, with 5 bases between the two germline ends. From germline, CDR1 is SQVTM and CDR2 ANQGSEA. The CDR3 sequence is CSVDGDTEAFF. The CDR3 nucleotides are TGCAGCGTTGACGGGGACACTGAAGCTTTCTTT. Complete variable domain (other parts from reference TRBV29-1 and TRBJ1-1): SAVISQKPSRDICQRGTSLTIQCQVDSQVTMMFWYRQQPGQSLTLIATANQGSEATYESGFVIDKFPISRPNLTFSTLTVSNMSPEDSSIYLCSVDGDTEAFFGQGTRLTVV.

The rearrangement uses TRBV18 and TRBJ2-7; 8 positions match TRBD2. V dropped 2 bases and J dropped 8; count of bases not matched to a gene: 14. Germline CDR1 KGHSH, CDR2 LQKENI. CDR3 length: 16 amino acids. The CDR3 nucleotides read TGTGCCAGCTCACCAACTCGGGGGGGAAGTACGTTGCAGCAGTACTTC. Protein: CASSPTRGGSTLQQYF.